This TCR beta chain was identified during a study of blood T cell repertoires in COVID-19. Background on the study: Samples representing acute and convalescent COVID-19 were sourced from the United States, Italy and Spain. PBMCs, B-cell-depleted T cells, or T cells were the source of the cDNA or gDNA that made up the material.

Authors' processing steps: Researchers report that nucleated cell counts were estimated from reference gene primer amplification. The data were produced by immunoSEQ multiplex PCR, yet TCRdb's version contains in-frame clones alone and is incomplete. Clone size and V and J calls were adopted from that table, with D and trimming inferred from the DNA. Found here are under 140,000 clones, approximately 65% of them singletons; the top ten hold over 6%. In this sample, this clone turned up a few times. The sequenced sample consisted of peripheral blood. The clonotype was recovered from a woman aged 55-70 years with acute or convalescent COVID-19.

The CDR3 region has the DNA TGTGCCAGCAGCCCGCCAGCGGGGGGAGTGGAGACCCAGTACTTC. Encoded protein: CASSPPAGGVETQYF. The chain recombines TRBV7-9 with TRBJ2-5; TRBD2 aligns across 9 bases. The junction had 9 bases not matched to a gene; V was cut back by 5 bases and J by 5 bases. Germline V CDR1 and CDR2: SEHNR, FQNEAQ (reference sequence). The CDR3 has 15 amino acids. Together with reference TRBV7-9 and TRBJ2-5, the CDR3 gives the full variable domain: DTGVSQNPRHKITKRGQNVTFRCDPISEHNRLYWYRQTLGQGPEFLTYFQNEAQLEKSRLLSDRFSAERPKGSFSTLEIQRTEQGDSAMYLCASSPPAGGVETQYFGPGTRLLVL.